This is a list of T cell receptor beta chains from one sample in a study of shared clonotypes between healthy human individuals. Some clones are missing from TCRdb's copy, which holds only in-frame ones; the method was immunoSEQ multiplex PCR. Among about 1 million clones listed, about three quarters were seen once. The sequenced sample was memory CD4+ T cells sorted from blood. These receptors came from a man aged 18 to 29 in good health. The CDR3 runs from the conserved cysteine through the conserved F or W. A D gene is named only where the DNA matches it firmly. Size is stated for part of the rows, as once, few or many counts, or as a class when the clone is expanded.

J | length | size | D | V | CDR3 | DNA
TRBJ1-4 | 15 | once | . | TRBV7-2 | CASSFGGSTNEKLFF | TGTGCCAGCAGCTTCGGGGGATCAACTAATGAAAAACTGTTTTTT
TRBJ2-7 | 13 | . | TRBD2 | TRBV5-6 | CASSLSGGYEQYF | TGTGCCAGCAGCTTGTCCGGGGGGTACGAGCAGTACTTC
TRBJ2-1 | 14 | . | . | TRBV28 | CASKAPGSYNEQFF | TGTGCCAGCAAAGCTCCAGGCTCCTACAATGAGCAGTTCTTC
TRBJ2-5 | 13 | few | . | TRBV7-6 | CASSRPGQETQYF | TGTGCCAGCAGTCGGCCGGGACAAGAGACCCAGTACTTC
TRBJ2-1 | 16 | . | TRBD2 | TRBV5-1 | CASSRSSSGVYNEQFF | TGCGCCAGCAGCCGTTCGTCCAGCGGGGTCTACAATGAGCAGTTCTTC
TRBJ1-4 | 12 | few | TRBD1 | TRBV6-6 | CASGQGGEKLFF | TGTGCCAGCGGACAGGGAGGTGAAAAACTGTTTTTT
TRBJ2-5 | 15 | few | TRBD2 | TRBV28 | CASSEGLAGLETQYF | TGTGCCAGCAGTGAGGGACTAGCGGGACTCGAGACCCAGTACTTC
TRBJ2-7 | 14 | . | TRBD1 | TRBV18 | CASSPTGVNYEQYF | TGTGCCAGCTCACCTACAGGGGTTAACTACGAGCAGTACTTC
TRBJ1-2 | 16 | . | . | TRBV7-2 | CASSRNAGYSNYGYTF | TGTGCCAGCAGCCGAAACGCAGGGTATAGCAACTATGGCTACACCTTC
TRBJ2-1 | 13 | . | . | TRBV7-7 | CASSLNSGTEQFF | TGTGCTAGCAGCTTAAACTCCGGAACTGAGCAGTTCTTC
TRBJ1-2 | 14 | . | . | TRBV15 | CATNNFAQNYGYTF | TGTGCCACCAATAATTTCGCGCAGAACTATGGCTACACCTTC
TRBJ2-2 | 16 | . | . | TRBV30 | CAWRGRSRVNTGELFF | TGTGCCTGGAGAGGGAGGTCCAGGGTAAACACCGGGGAGCTGTTTTTT
TRBJ2-1 | 19 | . | TRBD2 | TRBV19 | CASSIVGSGRSGSYNEQFF | TGTGCCAGTAGTATAGTCGGTAGCGGGAGGTCGGGCTCCTACAATGAGCAGTTCTTC
TRBJ2-7 | 14 | . | . | TRBV6-6 | CASRHTGLVYEQYF | TGTGCCAGCAGGCACACAGGGCTAGTCTACGAGCAGTACTTC
TRBJ2-5 | 14 | . | . | TRBV5-1 | CASSLGAAGETQYF | TGCGCCAGCAGCCTGGGGGCAGCGGGAGAGACCCAGTACTTC
TRBJ2-2 | 18 | few | . | TRBV7-2 | CASSFIKGSYQLTGELFF | TGTGCCAGCAGCTTTATAAAGGGGTCCTACCAACTCACCGGGGAGCTGTTTTTT
TRBJ1-3 | 16 | . | . | TRBV5-4 | CASSQPDRYSGNTIYF | TGTGCCAGCAGCCAACCCGACAGGTACTCTGGAAACACCATATATTTT
TRBJ1-1 | 14 | . | . | TRBV5-1 | CASSLDIPRTEAFF | TGCGCCAGCAGCTTGGACATTCCTAGGACTGAAGCTTTCTTT
TRBJ1-1 | 13 | many | . | TRBV7-2 | CASSRVRNTEAFF | TGTGCCAGCAGTAGGGTGAGGAACACTGAAGCTTTCTTT
TRBJ2-5 | 14 | once | . | TRBV27 | CASSLWQSPETQYF | TGTGCCAGCAGTTTATGGCAGTCCCCAGAGACCCAGTACTTC
TRBJ2-5 | 15 | . | . | TRBV5-5 | CASSFSPLAPETQYF | TGTGCCAGCAGCTTTTCCCCTCTAGCTCCAGAGACCCAGTACTTC
TRBJ1-4 | 16 | . | . | TRBV10-3 | CAISENRGQGGEKLFF | TGTGCCATCAGTGAGAATAGAGGGCAGGGTGGCGAAAAACTGTTTTTT
TRBJ2-7 | 17 | . | . | TRBV29-1 | CSVPSQGTGGASYEQYF | TGCAGCGTTCCGAGCCAGGGAACGGGGGGCGCCTCCTACGAGCAGTACTTC
TRBJ2-5 | 13 | . | . | TRBV12-5 | CASAPGDKGVQYF | TGTGCTAGTGCCCCGGGGGACAAGGGCGTCCAGTACTTC
TRBJ1-3 | 21 | . | TRBD1 | TRBV4-1 | CASSQDRMRDSTLPSGNTIYF | TGCGCCAGCAGCCAAGATAGAATGCGGGACAGTACTTTACCCTCTGGAAACACCATATATTTT